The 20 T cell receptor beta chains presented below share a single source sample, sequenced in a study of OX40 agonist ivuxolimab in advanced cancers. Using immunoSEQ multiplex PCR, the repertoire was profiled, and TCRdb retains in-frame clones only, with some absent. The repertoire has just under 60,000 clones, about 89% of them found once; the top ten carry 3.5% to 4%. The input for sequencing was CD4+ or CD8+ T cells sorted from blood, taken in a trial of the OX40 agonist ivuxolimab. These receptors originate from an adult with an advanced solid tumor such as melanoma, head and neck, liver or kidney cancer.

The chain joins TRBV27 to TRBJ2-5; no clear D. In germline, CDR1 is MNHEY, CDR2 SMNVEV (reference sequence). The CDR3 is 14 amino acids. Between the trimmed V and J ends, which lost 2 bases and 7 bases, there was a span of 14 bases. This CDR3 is CASSLGGAPGTQYF. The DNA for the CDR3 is TGTGCCAGCAGTTTAGGTGGAGCGCCTGGGACCCAGTACTTC.

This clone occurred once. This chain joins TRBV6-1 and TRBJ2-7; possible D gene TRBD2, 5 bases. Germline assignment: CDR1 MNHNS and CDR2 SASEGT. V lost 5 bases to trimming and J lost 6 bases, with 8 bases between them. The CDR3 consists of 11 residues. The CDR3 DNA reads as TGTGCCAGCAGTCTGGGGAGCGAGCAGTACTTC. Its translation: CASSLGSEQYF.

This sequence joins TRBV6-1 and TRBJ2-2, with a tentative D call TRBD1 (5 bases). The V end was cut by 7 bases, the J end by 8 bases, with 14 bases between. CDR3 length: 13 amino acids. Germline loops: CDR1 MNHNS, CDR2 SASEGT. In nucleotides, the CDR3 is TGTGCCAGCAATTTAGGGGCGAGTGGGGAGCTGTTTTTT. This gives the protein CASNLGASGELFF.

For the CDR3, the DNA is TGTGCCAGCAGCTTATCGGGACCCCAAGAGACCCAGTACTTC. Encoded protein: CASSLSGPQETQYF. This chain connects TRBV7-8 to TRBJ2-5; D may correspond to TRBD1 or TRBD2 (5 bases each). Germline V gene data show CDR1 as SGHVS and CDR2 as FQNEAQ. Deletions cut 2 bases from V and 1 base from J, with 8 bases between. The CDR3 is 14 residues long. Looking up the rest from reference TRBV7-8 and TRBJ2-5 gives the full variable domain: GAGVSQSPRYKVAKRGQDVALRCDPISGHVSLFWYQQALGQGPEFLTYFQNEAQLDKSGLPSDRFFAERPEGSVSTLKIQRTQQEDSAVYLCASSLSGPQETQYFGPGTRLLVL.

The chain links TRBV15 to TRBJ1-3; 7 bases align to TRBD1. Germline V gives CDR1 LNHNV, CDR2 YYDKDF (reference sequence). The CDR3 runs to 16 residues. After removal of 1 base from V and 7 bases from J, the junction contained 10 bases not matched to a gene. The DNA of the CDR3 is TGTGCCACCAGCAGAGGGGACAGAGCCTTTGCGAACACCATATATTTT. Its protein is CATSRGDRAFANTIYF.

The CDR3, as DNA: TGTGCCAGCAGCTTAGCCTCCCATCAGCCCCAGCATTTT. It encodes CASSLASHQPQHF. The V gene is TRBV7-9, the J gene TRBJ1-5; D is uncertain. The CDR3 is 13 amino acids. V was cut by 0 bases and J by 5 bases, with 5 bases left in between. Per the germline V gene, CDR1 is SEHNR and CDR2 is FQNEAQ (reference sequence).

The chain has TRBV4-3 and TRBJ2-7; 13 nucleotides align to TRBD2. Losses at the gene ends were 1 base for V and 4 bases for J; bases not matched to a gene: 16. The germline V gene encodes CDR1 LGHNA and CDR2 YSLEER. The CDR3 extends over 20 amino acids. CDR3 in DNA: TGCGCCAGCAGCCAAGCTCGGACTAGACTATCGACTAGCGGGAGGTACGAGCAGTACTTC. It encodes CASSQARTRLSTSGRYEQYF.

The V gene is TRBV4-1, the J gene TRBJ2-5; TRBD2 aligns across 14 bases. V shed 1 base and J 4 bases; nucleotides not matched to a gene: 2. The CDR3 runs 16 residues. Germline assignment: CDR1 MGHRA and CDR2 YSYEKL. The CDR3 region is CASSQGLAGGGETQYF. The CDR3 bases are TGCGCCAGCAGCCAAGGACTAGCGGGAGGGGGAGAGACCCAGTACTTC.

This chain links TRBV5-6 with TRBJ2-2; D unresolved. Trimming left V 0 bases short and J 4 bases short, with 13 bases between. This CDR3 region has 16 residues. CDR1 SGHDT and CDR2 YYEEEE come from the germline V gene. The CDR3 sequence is CASSLDVRPSTGELFF. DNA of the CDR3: TGTGCCAGCAGCTTGGATGTCCGTCCGAGCACCGGGGAGCTGTTTTTT.

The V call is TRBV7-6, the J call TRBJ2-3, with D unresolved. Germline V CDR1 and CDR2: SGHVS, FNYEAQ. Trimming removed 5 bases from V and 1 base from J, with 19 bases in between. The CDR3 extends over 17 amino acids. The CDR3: CASSPYTVGSGTDTQYF. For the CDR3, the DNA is TGTGCCAGCAGCCCATACACGGTAGGGTCGGGCACAGATACGCAGTATTTT.

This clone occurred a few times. DNA of the CDR3: TGTGCCTGGAGTGTCGGAAGCTCCTACGAGCAGTACTTC. Translated, it gives CAWSVGSSYEQYF. The chain combines TRBV30 with TRBJ2-7, with no clear D. V dropped 0 bases and J dropped 0 bases, with 6 bases sitting between them. The CDR3 covers 13 residues. Germline lookup yields CDR1 GTSNPN and CDR2 SVGIG (reference sequence).

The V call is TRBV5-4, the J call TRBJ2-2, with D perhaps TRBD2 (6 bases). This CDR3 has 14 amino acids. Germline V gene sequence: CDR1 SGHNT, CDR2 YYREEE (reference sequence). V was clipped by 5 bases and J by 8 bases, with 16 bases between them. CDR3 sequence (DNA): TGTGCCAGCAGGTCGTCTAGCGCAAGGGGGGAGCTGTTTTTT. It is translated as CASRSSSARGELFF.

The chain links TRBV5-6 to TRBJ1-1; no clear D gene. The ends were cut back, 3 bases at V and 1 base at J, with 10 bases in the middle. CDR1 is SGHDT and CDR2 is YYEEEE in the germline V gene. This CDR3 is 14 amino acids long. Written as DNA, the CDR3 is TGTGCCAGCAGCTCTGGACGGGAGAACACTGAAGCTTTCTTT. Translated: CASSSGRENTEAFF.

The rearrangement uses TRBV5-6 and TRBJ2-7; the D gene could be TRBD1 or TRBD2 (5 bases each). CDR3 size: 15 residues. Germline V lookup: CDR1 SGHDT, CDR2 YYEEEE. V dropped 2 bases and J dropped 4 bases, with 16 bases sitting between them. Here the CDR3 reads CASSFWGSIPYEQYF. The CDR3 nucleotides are TGTGCCAGCAGCTTCTGGGGGTCTATTCCTTACGAGCAGTACTTC.

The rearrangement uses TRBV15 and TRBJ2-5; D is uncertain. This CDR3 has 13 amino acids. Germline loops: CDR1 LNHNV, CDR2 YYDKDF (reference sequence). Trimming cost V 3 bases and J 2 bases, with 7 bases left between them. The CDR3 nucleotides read TGTGCCACCAGCAGCTACCAACAAGAGACCCAGTACTTC. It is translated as CATSSYQQETQYF.

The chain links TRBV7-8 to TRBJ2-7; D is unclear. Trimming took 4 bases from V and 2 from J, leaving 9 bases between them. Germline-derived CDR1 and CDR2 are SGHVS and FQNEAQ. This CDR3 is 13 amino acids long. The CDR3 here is CASSYDGTYEQYF. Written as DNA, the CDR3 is TGTGCCAGCAGCTATGACGGAACCTACGAGCAGTACTTC.

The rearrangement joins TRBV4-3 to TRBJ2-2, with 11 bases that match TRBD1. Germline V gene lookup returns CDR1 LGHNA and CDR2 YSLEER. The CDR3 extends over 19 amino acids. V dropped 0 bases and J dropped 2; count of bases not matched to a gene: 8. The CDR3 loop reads CASSQDWGWTGGNTGELFF. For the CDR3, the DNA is TGCGCCAGCAGCCAAGATTGGGGATGGACAGGGGGCAACACCGGGGAGCTGTTTTTT.

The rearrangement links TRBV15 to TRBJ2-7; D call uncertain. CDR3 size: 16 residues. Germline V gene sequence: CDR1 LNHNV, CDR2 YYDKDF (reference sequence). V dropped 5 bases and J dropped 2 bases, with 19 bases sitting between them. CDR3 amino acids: CATSGILGSPTYEQYF. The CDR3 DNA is TGTGCCACCAGCGGGATTTTAGGGTCACCAACCTACGAGCAGTACTTC.

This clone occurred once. CDR3 sequence reads: CAISFGTLYEQYF. DNA for the CDR3: TGTGCCATCAGTTTCGGGACGCTCTACGAGCAGTACTTC. The chain uses TRBV10-3 and TRBJ2-7, with D tentatively TRBD1 or TRBD2 (5 bases each). Deletions cut 5 bases from V and 3 bases from J, with 11 bases between. There are 13 residues in the CDR3. Per germline, CDR1 ENHRY and CDR2 SYGVKD.

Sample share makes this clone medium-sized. The chain's CDR3 is CASSWGLRWWGGDYEQYF. The CDR3 DNA reads as TGTGCCAGCAGCTGGGGCCTTAGGTGGTGGGGAGGGGACTACGAGCAGTACTTC. The chain is built from TRBV7-3 and TRBJ2-7, with TRBD2 identical over 7 bases. CDR1 SGHTA and CDR2 FQGTGA come from the germline V gene. Trimming took 4 bases from V and 3 from J; bases not matched to a gene: 18. The CDR3 runs to 18 residues.